This T cell receptor beta chain was documented in a study of identical twins. The study, taken as a whole, reports: A partial confounding effect on zero-insertion analyses could come from invariant MAIT and iNKT cells.

V shed 0 bases and J shed 3 bases, with 10 bases lying between them. CDR1 is SGHKS and CDR2 is YYEKEE in the germline V gene (reference sequence). This CDR3 is built from 15 residues. This clonotype was seen a few times. Its specificity is unknown. Using its own MiXCR run on the 5' RACE reads, TCRdb lists one record per CDR3 protein. The table has a few hundred thousand distinct CDR3 sequences, nearly 10% seen once. These data also featured in a second study, about yellow fever vaccine responses in identical twins.

The chain employs TRBV5-5 and TRBJ1-5; unclear D gene. The specimen was PBMCs. The TCR comes from a woman between 18 and 30 years old in good health. The CDR3 DNA reads TGTGCCAGCAGCTTGGCGGGTCAGACCAATCAGCCCCAGCATTTT. Encoded protein: CASSLAGQTNQPQHF. Complete variable domain (other parts from reference TRBV5-5 and TRBJ1-5): DAGVTQSPTHLIKTRGQQVTLRCSPISGHKSVSWYQQVLGQGPQFIFQYYEKEERGRGNFPDRFSARQFPNYSSELNVNALLLGDSALYLCASSLAGQTNQPQHFGDGTRLSIL.